These T cell receptor beta chains were read from a single sample in a study of blood T cell repertoires in COVID-19. Clones were read by immunoSEQ multiplex PCR, and TCRdb kept only the in-frame ones, dropping some. The table includes some 96,000 clones, roughly 85% detected once. Material: peripheral blood. These receptors all come from a woman in her seventies with acute or convalescent COVID-19. The CDR3 runs from the conserved cysteine through the conserved F or W. A D gene is named only where the DNA matches it firmly. Size is stated for part of the rows, as once, few or many counts, or as a class when the clone is expanded.

clone_size: -; d_call: -; v_call: TRBV6-5; j_call: TRBJ2-2; cdr3_aa: CASKVSGAGELFF; cdr3_nt: TGTGCCAGCAAAGTGTCGGGTGCCGGGGAGCTGTTTTTT
clone_size: -; d_call: TRBD2; v_call: TRBV10-3; j_call: TRBJ2-3; cdr3_aa: CAISTGLAAADTQYF; cdr3_nt: TGTGCCATCAGCACGGGACTAGCGGCTGCAGATACGCAGTATTTT
clone_size: -; d_call: TRBD1; v_call: TRBV6-6; j_call: TRBJ1-2; cdr3_aa: CASSGHGQDSYGYTF; cdr3_nt: TGTGCCAGCAGTGGACACGGACAGGATTCATATGGCTACACCTTC
clone_size: -; d_call: -; v_call: TRBV9; j_call: TRBJ1-1; cdr3_aa: CASSVAPGGVTEAFF; cdr3_nt: TGTGCCAGCAGCGTAGCACCCGGAGGGGTCACTGAAGCTTTCTTT
clone_size: -; d_call: -; v_call: TRBV3-1/TRBV3-2; j_call: TRBJ1-2; cdr3_aa: CASSQVEGGYTF; cdr3_nt: TGTGCCAGCAGCCAAGTCGAGGGTGGCTACACCTTC
clone_size: -; d_call: TRBD1; v_call: TRBV20-1; j_call: TRBJ1-6; cdr3_aa: CSASLGQGSYNSPLHF; cdr3_nt: TGCAGTGCAAGTTTGGGACAGGGGTCCTATAATTCACCCCTCCACTTT
clone_size: few; d_call: -; v_call: TRBV18; j_call: TRBJ1-5; cdr3_aa: CASSPDRSQTPQHF; cdr3_nt: TGTGCCAGCTCGCCCGACAGGTCCCAGACGCCCCAGCATTTT
clone_size: few; d_call: -; v_call: TRBV19; j_call: TRBJ1-1; cdr3_aa: CASSGGLGWGTEAFF; cdr3_nt: TGTGCCAGTAGTGGAGGTCTAGGGTGGGGCACTGAAGCTTTCTTT
clone_size: many; d_call: TRBD1; v_call: TRBV18; j_call: TRBJ2-1; cdr3_aa: CASSPDRGSARIGQFF; cdr3_nt: TGTGCCAGCTCACCAGACAGGGGATCGGCGCGAATTGGGCAGTTCTTC
clone_size: -; d_call: TRBD1; v_call: TRBV19; j_call: TRBJ1-1; cdr3_aa: CASSSQGAANTEAFF; cdr3_nt: TGTGCCAGTAGTTCCCAGGGGGCTGCGAACACTGAAGCTTTCTTT
clone_size: -; d_call: -; v_call: TRBV5-1; j_call: TRBJ1-4; cdr3_aa: CASSLVETAGGKEKLFF; cdr3_nt: TGCGCCAGCAGCTTGGTCGAGACAGCCGGGGGAAAAGAAAAACTGTTTTTT
clone_size: -; d_call: -; v_call: TRBV6-6; j_call: TRBJ1-6; cdr3_aa: CASSYPEDNSPLHF; cdr3_nt: TGTGCCAGCAGTTACCCCGAGGATAATTCACCCCTCCACTTT
clone_size: -; d_call: TRBD1; v_call: TRBV25-1; j_call: TRBJ2-5; cdr3_aa: CASSETTGGGETQYF; cdr3_nt: TGTGCCAGCAGTGAAACGACAGGGGGCGGTGAGACCCAGTACTTC
clone_size: -; d_call: TRBD2; v_call: TRBV11-2; j_call: TRBJ2-7; cdr3_aa: CASSSTGLPHEQYF; cdr3_nt: TGTGCCAGCAGCTCCACGGGACTACCCCACGAGCAGTACTTC
clone_size: -; d_call: -; v_call: TRBV3-1/TRBV3-2; j_call: TRBJ1-2; cdr3_aa: CASSQMGGSNYGYTF; cdr3_nt: TGTGCCAGCAGCCAGATGGGAGGGTCTAACTATGGCTACACCTTC
clone_size: once; d_call: -; v_call: TRBV30; j_call: TRBJ1-2; cdr3_aa: CAWTPGNGGYTF; cdr3_nt: TGTGCCTGGACCCCGGGTAACGGGGGCTACACCTTC
clone_size: once; d_call: -; v_call: TRBV19; j_call: TRBJ1-5; cdr3_aa: CASSLPDSLEQPQHF; cdr3_nt: TGTGCCAGTAGTCTCCCAGACAGTCTAGAACAGCCCCAGCATTTT
clone_size: -; d_call: TRBD1; v_call: TRBV5-8; j_call: TRBJ2-7; cdr3_aa: CASSIGQGFSYEQYF; cdr3_nt: TGTGCCAGCAGCATCGGACAGGGGTTCTCCTACGAGCAGTACTTC
clone_size: -; d_call: TRBD2; v_call: TRBV7-2; j_call: TRBJ2-3; cdr3_aa: CASSRSGYSSTDTQYF; cdr3_nt: TGTGCCAGCAGCCGTAGCGGGTACTCTAGCACAGATACGCAGTATTTT
clone_size: -; d_call: -; v_call: TRBV2; j_call: TRBJ2-3; cdr3_aa: CASKTVADTQYF; cdr3_nt: TGTGCCAGCAAGACTGTAGCAGATACGCAGTATTTT
clone_size: few; d_call: -; v_call: TRBV2; j_call: TRBJ1-2; cdr3_aa: CASSGLRYGYTF; cdr3_nt: TGTGCCAGCAGTGGGCTCCGCTATGGCTACACCTTC
clone_size: -; d_call: TRBD2; v_call: TRBV10-3; j_call: TRBJ2-7; cdr3_aa: CAISDPAGSQTYEQYF; cdr3_nt: TGTGCCATCAGTGATCCAGCGGGGAGCCAGACCTACGAGCAGTACTTC
clone_size: -; d_call: -; v_call: TRBV27; j_call: TRBJ1-4; cdr3_aa: CASSFRRGNEKLFF; cdr3_nt: TGTGCCAGCAGTTTTCGTCGGGGTAATGAAAAACTGTTTTTT
clone_size: -; d_call: TRBD1; v_call: TRBV7-2; j_call: TRBJ1-3; cdr3_aa: CASSDRPTGVGNTIYF; cdr3_nt: TGTGCCAGCAGCGACCGACCGACAGGGGTCGGAAACACCATATATTTT
clone_size: -; d_call: TRBD1; v_call: TRBV5-8; j_call: TRBJ2-7; cdr3_aa: CASRSQGTVLYEQYF; cdr3_nt: TGTGCCAGCAGGAGCCAGGGGACAGTTCTCTACGAGCAGTACTTC
clone_size: -; d_call: TRBD1; v_call: TRBV30; j_call: TRBJ2-5; cdr3_aa: CAWSVGGSETQYF; cdr3_nt: TGTGCCTGGAGTGTAGGGGGCTCAGAGACCCAGTACTTC
clone_size: -; d_call: -; v_call: TRBV5-6; j_call: TRBJ2-3; cdr3_aa: CASSLGQGSTDTQYF; cdr3_nt: TGTGCCAGCAGCTTGGGGCAGGGAAGCACAGATACGCAGTATTTT
clone_size: -; d_call: -; v_call: TRBV28; j_call: TRBJ1-6; cdr3_aa: CASSLPNSPLHF; cdr3_nt: TGTGCCAGCAGTTTACCAAATTCACCCCTCCACTTT
clone_size: -; d_call: TRBD1; v_call: TRBV29-1; j_call: TRBJ1-6; cdr3_aa: CSAAGQGNSPLHF; cdr3_nt: TGCAGCGCTGCGGGACAGGGTAATTCACCCCTCCACTTT
clone_size: -; d_call: -; v_call: TRBV7-2; j_call: TRBJ1-3; cdr3_aa: CASSQVGGGNTIYF; cdr3_nt: TGTGCCAGCAGCCAAGTGGGGGGGGGAAACACCATATATTTT
clone_size: few; d_call: -; v_call: TRBV3-1/TRBV3-2; j_call: TRBJ1-5; cdr3_aa: CASSQDLNQPQHF; cdr3_nt: TGTGCCAGCAGCCAAGATCTCAATCAGCCCCAGCATTTT
clone_size: -; d_call: -; v_call: TRBV6-1; j_call: TRBJ1-2; cdr3_aa: CASSEAIWATDYGYTF; cdr3_nt: TGTGCCAGCAGTGAAGCGATTTGGGCCACGGACTATGGCTACACCTTC
clone_size: once; d_call: TRBD1; v_call: TRBV6-5; j_call: TRBJ1-1; cdr3_aa: CASSYSTRGDTEAFF; cdr3_nt: TGTGCCAGCAGTTACTCGACCAGGGGGGACACTGAAGCTTTCTTT
clone_size: -; d_call: -; v_call: TRBV6-5; j_call: TRBJ1-2; cdr3_aa: CASSYYREGGYTF; cdr3_nt: TGTGCCAGCAGTTACTACAGGGAGGGCGGCTACACCTTC
clone_size: -; d_call: TRBD2; v_call: TRBV9; j_call: TRBJ2-5; cdr3_aa: CASSPHSGLAGATGETQYF; cdr3_nt: TGTGCCAGCAGTCCACATTCGGGACTAGCGGGGGCGACGGGGGAGACCCAGTACTTC
clone_size: -; d_call: -; v_call: TRBV7-8; j_call: TRBJ2-7; cdr3_aa: CASSRLRGGSYEQYF; cdr3_nt: TGTGCCAGCAGCCGTCTTAGGGGGGGGTCCTACGAGCAGTACTTC
clone_size: -; d_call: TRBD1; v_call: TRBV5-3; j_call: TRBJ2-1; cdr3_aa: CARSPDGTGSNEQFF; cdr3_nt: TGTGCCAGAAGCCCGGACGGGACAGGGAGCAATGAGCAGTTCTTC
clone_size: few; d_call: -; v_call: TRBV13; j_call: TRBJ2-2; cdr3_aa: CASSKFSTGELFF; cdr3_nt: TGTGCCAGCAGCAAATTTAGCACCGGGGAGCTGTTTTTT
clone_size: -; d_call: TRBD2; v_call: TRBV7-3; j_call: TRBJ2-5; cdr3_aa: CASSLGLAGGRGETQYF; cdr3_nt: TGTGCCAGCAGCTTAGGGCTAGCGGGGGGCCGAGGAGAGACCCAGTACTTC